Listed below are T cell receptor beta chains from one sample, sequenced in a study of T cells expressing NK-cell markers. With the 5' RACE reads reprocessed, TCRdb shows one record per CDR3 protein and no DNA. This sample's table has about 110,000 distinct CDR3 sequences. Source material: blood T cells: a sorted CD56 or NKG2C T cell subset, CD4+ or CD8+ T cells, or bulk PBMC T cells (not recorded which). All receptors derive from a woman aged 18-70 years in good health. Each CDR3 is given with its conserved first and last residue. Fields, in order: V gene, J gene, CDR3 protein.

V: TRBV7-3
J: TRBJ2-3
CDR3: CASSLIPSSTDTQYF

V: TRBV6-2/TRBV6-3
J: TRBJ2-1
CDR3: CASTHGSEGPYNEQFF

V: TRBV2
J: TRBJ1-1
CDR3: CASSVGARTEAFF

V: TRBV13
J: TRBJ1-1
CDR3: CASSPGGGSSEAFF

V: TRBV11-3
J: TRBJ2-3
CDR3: CASSPARGTDTQYF

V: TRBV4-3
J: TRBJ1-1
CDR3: CASSPGSASYYRGEAFF

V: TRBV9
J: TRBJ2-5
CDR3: CASSAMDRGLQETQYF

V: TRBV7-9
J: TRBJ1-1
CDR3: CASSLNPLYGVWTEAFF

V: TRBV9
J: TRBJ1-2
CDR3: CASTPVGGGFYGYTF

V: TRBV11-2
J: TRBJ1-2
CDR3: CASSLDGPNPPNYGYTF

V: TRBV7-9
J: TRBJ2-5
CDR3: CASSYLAGLLETQYF

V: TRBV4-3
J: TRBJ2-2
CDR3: CASSQDDTAGELFF

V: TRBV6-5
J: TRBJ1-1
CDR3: CASSYGLGRGGEAFF

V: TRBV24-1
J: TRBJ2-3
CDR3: CATSEEVGVAQYF

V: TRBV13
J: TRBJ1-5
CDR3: CASSLGGQGGRNQPQHF

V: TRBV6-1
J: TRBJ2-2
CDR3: CAAGLAAGELFF

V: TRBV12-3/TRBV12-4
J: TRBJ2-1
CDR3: CASSFLDNEQFF

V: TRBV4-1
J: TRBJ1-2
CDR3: CASSDTTGGYGYTF

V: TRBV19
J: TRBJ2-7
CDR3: CASSIFRDSEQYF

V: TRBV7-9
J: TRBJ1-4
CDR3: CASSEGLLGQKLFF

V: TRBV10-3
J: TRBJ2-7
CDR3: CAPPDWTSYEQYF

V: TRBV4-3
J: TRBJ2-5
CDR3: CASSQGTSGGRETQYF

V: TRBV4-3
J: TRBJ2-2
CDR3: CASSQEEGTSISGELFF

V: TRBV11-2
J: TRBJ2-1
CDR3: CASSLDPLADVYNEQFF

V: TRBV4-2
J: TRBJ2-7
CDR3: CASSQGGGGTYEQYF

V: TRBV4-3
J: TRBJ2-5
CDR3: CASSQGAGEETQYF

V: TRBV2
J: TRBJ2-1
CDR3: CASSEVAGGGNEQFF

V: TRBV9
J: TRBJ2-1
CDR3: CASSVAEVNSYNEQFF

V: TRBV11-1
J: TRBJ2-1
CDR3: CASSFSEYNEQFF

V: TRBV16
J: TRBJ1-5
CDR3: CASSQSGVGNQPQHF

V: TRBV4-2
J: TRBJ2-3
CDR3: CASSQGAGGADTQYF

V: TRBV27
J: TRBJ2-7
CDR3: CASSRDFLGEQYF

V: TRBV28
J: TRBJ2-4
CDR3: CASSPHGSPSAKNIQYF

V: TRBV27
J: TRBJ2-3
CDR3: CASSPLGGYGADTQYF

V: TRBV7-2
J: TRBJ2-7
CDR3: CASQLGAGGYEQYF

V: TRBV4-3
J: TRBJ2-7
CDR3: CASSVGGGSVNEQYF

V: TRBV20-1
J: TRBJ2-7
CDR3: CSASPGQGYEQYF

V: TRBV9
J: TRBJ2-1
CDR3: CASSVGGESLFNEQFF

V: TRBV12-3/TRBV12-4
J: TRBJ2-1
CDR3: CASSFQGGEQFF

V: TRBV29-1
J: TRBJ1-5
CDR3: CSVVDSNSNQPQHF

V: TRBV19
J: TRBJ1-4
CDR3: CATQTWLDEKLFF

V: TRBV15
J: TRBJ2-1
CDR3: CATSRTGYNEQFF

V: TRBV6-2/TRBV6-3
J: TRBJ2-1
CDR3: CASSASIGVWGNEQFF

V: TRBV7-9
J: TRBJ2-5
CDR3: CASRASAQETQYF

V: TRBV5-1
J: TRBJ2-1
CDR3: CASSLRTGGAYNEQFF

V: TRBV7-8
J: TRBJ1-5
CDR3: CASSLTGALGNQPQHF

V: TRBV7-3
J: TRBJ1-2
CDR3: CASSFGMGYGSSYTF

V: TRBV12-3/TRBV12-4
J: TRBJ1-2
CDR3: CASSYLGGYTF

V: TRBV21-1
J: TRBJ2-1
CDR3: CASSKVPGKTGGEQFF

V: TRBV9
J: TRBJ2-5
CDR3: CASSGPQETQYF

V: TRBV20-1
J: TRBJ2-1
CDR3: CSAMSINEQFF

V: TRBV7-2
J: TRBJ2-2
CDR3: CASSYHRGGTGELFF

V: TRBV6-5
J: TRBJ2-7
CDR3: CASSYSGDSGYEQYF

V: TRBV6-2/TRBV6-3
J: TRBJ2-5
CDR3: CASSSGPSKETQYF

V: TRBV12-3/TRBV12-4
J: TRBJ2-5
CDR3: CASSPAGETQYF

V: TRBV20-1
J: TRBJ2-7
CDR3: CSARVSYEQYF

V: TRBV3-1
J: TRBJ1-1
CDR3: CASSQEWVNTEAFF

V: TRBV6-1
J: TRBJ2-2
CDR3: CASSQMGPLYRELFF